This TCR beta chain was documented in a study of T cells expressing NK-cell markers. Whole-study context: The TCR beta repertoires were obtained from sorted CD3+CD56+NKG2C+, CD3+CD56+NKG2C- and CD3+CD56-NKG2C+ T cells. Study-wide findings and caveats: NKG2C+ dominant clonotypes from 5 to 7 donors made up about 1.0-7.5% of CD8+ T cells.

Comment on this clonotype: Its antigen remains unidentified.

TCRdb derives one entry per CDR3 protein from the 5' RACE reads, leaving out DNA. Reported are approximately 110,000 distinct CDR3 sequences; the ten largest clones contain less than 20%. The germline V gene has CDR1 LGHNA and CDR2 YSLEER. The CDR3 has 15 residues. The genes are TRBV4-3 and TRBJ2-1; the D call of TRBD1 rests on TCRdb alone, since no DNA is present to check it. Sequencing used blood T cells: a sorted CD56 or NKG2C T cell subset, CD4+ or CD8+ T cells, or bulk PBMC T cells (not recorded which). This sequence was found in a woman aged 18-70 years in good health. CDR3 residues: CASSHRSPGDNEQFF.